These T cell receptor beta chains were read from a single sample in a study of CD8+CD57+ T cells in acquired aplastic anemia. TCRdb reprocessed the reads via MiXCR and lists one record per CDR3 protein. The profile covers 150,000 to 200,000 distinct CDR3 sequences, with under 70% appearing a single time and 46% taken by the ten largest. Specimen: sorted CD4+, CD8+, or CD8+CD57+ T cells (not recorded which) from PBMCs. Receptors were obtained from a human donor with severe aplastic anemia or a healthy control (not recorded which). The CDR3 runs from the conserved cysteine through the conserved F or W. Each record gives: D gene, J gene, V gene, clone size, CDR3 DNA, CDR3 protein. A D gene is named only where the DNA matches it firmly. Size tells how often a clone was seen (once, few, many) or the class of an expanded clone, and some rows leave it out.

d_call: TRBD1
j_call: TRBJ2-5
v_call: TRBV7-6
clone_size: -
cdr3_nt: TGTGCCAGCAGCGCAGACAGGGGGCAAGGAGAGACCCAGTACTTC
cdr3_aa: CASSADRGQGETQYF

d_call: -
j_call: TRBJ1-5
v_call: TRBV24-1
clone_size: -
cdr3_nt: TGTGCCACCAGTGATTTGATTAGCAATCAGCCCCAGCATTTT
cdr3_aa: CATSDLISNQPQHF

d_call: -
j_call: TRBJ1-2
v_call: TRBV27
clone_size: many
cdr3_nt: TGTGCCAGCAGTTTCGTCGGGGGAAACTATGGCTACACCTTC
cdr3_aa: CASSFVGGNYGYTF

d_call: TRBD1
j_call: TRBJ2-3
v_call: TRBV2
clone_size: few
cdr3_nt: TGTGCCAGCAGTGAGGACAGGGCGACAGATACGCAGTATTTT
cdr3_aa: CASSEDRATDTQYF

d_call: TRBD2
j_call: TRBJ2-1
v_call: TRBV19
clone_size: many
cdr3_nt: TGTGCCAGTAGTTTGACTAGCGGGGGCATTAATGAGCAGTTCTTC
cdr3_aa: CASSLTSGGINEQFF

d_call: -
j_call: TRBJ2-7
v_call: TRBV6-5
clone_size: -
cdr3_nt: TGTGCCAGCAGTTTAAATCGGGCCGCTCGTGAGCAGTACTTC
cdr3_aa: CASSLNRAAREQYF

d_call: -
j_call: TRBJ2-7
v_call: TRBV6-1
clone_size: -
cdr3_nt: TGTGCCAGCAGTTCTCTCCCTGACTGGGGGCAGTACTTC
cdr3_aa: CASSSLPDWGQYF

d_call: -
j_call: TRBJ2-7
v_call: TRBV15
clone_size: few
cdr3_nt: TGTGCCACCAGCAGATTACAGGGTGCCCACGAGCAGTACTTC
cdr3_aa: CATSRLQGAHEQYF

d_call: TRBD1
j_call: TRBJ2-7
v_call: TRBV7-2
clone_size: many
cdr3_nt: TGTGCCAGCAGCTCAACCGGGACAGGGGCCTTCTACGAGCAGTACTTC
cdr3_aa: CASSSTGTGAFYEQYF

d_call: TRBD2
j_call: TRBJ2-7
v_call: TRBV29-1
clone_size: -
cdr3_nt: TGCAGCAGTTACCTGCCGGGACTAGCCGCCTACGAGCAGTACTTC
cdr3_aa: CSSYLPGLAAYEQYF

d_call: -
j_call: TRBJ2-1
v_call: TRBV2
clone_size: few
cdr3_nt: TGTGCCAGCAGTGAAGCGCTAGAGGGACTCCCCCTCTTC
cdr3_aa: CASSEALEGLPLF

d_call: TRBD1
j_call: TRBJ2-3
v_call: TRBV19
clone_size: once
cdr3_nt: TGTGCCAGTAGTGCAGGGACAGACACAGATACGCAGTATTTT
cdr3_aa: CASSAGTDTDTQYF

d_call: -
j_call: TRBJ2-1
v_call: TRBV19
clone_size: -
cdr3_nt: TGTGCCAGTAGTCCCCGTCCTAATGAGCAGTTCTTC
cdr3_aa: CASSPRPNEQFF

d_call: -
j_call: TRBJ1-3
v_call: TRBV9
clone_size: many
cdr3_nt: TGTGCCAGCAGCTTGACAGACGGAAACACCATATATTTT
cdr3_aa: CASSLTDGNTIYF

d_call: -
j_call: TRBJ1-1
v_call: TRBV2
clone_size: -
cdr3_nt: TGTGCCAGCAGGGGCCCTCCCATGAACACTGAAGCTTTCTTT
cdr3_aa: CASRGPPMNTEAFF

d_call: -
j_call: TRBJ2-1
v_call: TRBV7-3
clone_size: -
cdr3_nt: TGTGCCAGCAGCTTCCAGGAGGCCCAATCCAATGAGCAGTTCTTC
cdr3_aa: CASSFQEAQSNEQFF

d_call: -
j_call: TRBJ2-7
v_call: TRBV7-2
clone_size: few
cdr3_nt: TGTGCCAGCAGCTTAGAGGGTGGGAGCGGGCAGTACTTC
cdr3_aa: CASSLEGGSGQYF

d_call: TRBD1
j_call: TRBJ2-7
v_call: TRBV20-1
clone_size: -
cdr3_nt: TGCAGTGCTGGAGCACGGGACAGCTACGAGCAGTACTTC
cdr3_aa: CSAGARDSYEQYF

d_call: -
j_call: TRBJ2-1
v_call: TRBV9
clone_size: -
cdr3_nt: TGTGCCAGCAGCGTAGATGATCTGGTGGCAGGGGCATTGGGCAATGAGCAGTTCTTC
cdr3_aa: CASSVDDLVAGALGNEQFF

d_call: -
j_call: TRBJ2-5
v_call: TRBV11-2
clone_size: -
cdr3_nt: TGTACCAGCAGCTTAGGGCAGGGGGGACAAGAGACCCAGCACTTC
cdr3_aa: CTSSLGQGGQETQHF

d_call: TRBD1
j_call: TRBJ2-7
v_call: TRBV11-2
clone_size: -
cdr3_nt: TGTGCCAGCAGCCCCTGGACAGGGGGCGAGAGCGAGCAGTACTTC
cdr3_aa: CASSPWTGGESEQYF